The clone carrying this T cell receptor (beta chain) was found a few times. Trimming removed 3 bases from V and 7 bases from J, with 16 bases in between. This CDR3 has 15 residues. The sample belongs to a study of T cells after yellow fever vaccination. About the study: For low cell numbers, libraries were made with SMART-Seq v4 Ultra Low Input.

TCRdb reprocessed the 5' RACE reads with MiXCR, giving one entry per CDR3 protein. The sample lists a few hundred thousand distinct CDR3 sequences; approximately 9% were seen once. V gene TRBV12-3 or TRBV12-4 combines with J gene TRBJ2-1; the D gene is possibly TRBD1 (6 bases). This clonotype was obtained from a man younger than 30 who received the YFV17D yellow fever vaccine. Specimen: PBMCs, collected on the day of the first yellow fever vaccination. The CDR3 nucleotides read TGTGCCAGCAGTTTCCCGGGACACACACGAAATGAGCAGTTCTTC. Protein product: CASSFPGHTRNEQFF.